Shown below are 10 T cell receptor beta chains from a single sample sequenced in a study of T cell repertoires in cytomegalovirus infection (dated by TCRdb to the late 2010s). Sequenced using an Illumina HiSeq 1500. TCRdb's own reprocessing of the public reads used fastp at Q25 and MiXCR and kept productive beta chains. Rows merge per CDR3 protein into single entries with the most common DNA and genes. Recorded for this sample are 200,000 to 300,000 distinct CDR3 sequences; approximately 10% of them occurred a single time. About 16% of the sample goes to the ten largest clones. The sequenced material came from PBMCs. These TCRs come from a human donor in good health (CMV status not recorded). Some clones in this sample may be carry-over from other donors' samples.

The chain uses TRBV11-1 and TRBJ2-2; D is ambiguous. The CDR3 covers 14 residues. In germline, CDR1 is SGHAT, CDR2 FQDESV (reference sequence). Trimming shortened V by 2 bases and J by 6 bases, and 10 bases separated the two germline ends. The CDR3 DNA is TGTGCCAGCAGCTTACTGGGAAACTCCGGGGAGCTGTTTTTT. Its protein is CASSLLGNSGELFF.

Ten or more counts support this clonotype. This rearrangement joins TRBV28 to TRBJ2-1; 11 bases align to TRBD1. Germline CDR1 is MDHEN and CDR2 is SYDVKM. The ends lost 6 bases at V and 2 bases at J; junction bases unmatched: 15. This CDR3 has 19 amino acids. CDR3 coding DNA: TGTGCCAGCAGAGACCGGAGCCATAGGGACAGGGGGACCTACAATGAGCAGTTCTTC. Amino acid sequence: CASRDRSHRDRGTYNEQFF. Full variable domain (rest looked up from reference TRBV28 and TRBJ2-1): DVKVTQSSRYLVKRTGEKVFLECVQDMDHENMFWYRQDPGLGLRLIYFSYDVKMKEKGDIPEGYSVSREKKERFSLILESASTNQTSMYLCASRDRSHRDRGTYNEQFFGPGTRLTVL.

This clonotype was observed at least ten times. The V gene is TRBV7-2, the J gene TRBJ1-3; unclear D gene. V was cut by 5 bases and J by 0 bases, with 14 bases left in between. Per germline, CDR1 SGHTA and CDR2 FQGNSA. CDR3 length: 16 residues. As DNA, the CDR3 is TGTGCCAGCAGCCCCGCCGCGGTCCTCTCTGGAAACACCATATATTTT. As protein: CASSPAAVLSGNTIYF.

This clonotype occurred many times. CDR3 nucleotide sequence: TGTGCCAGCAGCCGAGATAGCAATCAGCCCCAGCATTTT. Translating gives CASSRDSNQPQHF. The chain is built from TRBV7-2 and TRBJ1-5; D not resolved. V was cut by 5 bases and J by 0 bases, with 5 bases left in between. Germline V gene data show CDR1 as SGHTA and CDR2 as FQGNSA. The CDR3 consists of 13 residues.

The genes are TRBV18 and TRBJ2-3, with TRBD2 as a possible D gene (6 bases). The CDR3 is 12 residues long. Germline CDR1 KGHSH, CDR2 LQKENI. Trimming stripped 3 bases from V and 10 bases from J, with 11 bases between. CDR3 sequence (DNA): TGTGCCAGCTCACCCGGAGGGGAGGCGCAGTATTTT. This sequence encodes CASSPGGEAQYF.

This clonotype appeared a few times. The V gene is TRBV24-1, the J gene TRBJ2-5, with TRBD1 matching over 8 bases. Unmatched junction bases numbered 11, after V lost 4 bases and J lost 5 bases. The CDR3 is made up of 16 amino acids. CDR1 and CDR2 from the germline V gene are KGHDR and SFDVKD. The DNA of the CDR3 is TGTGCCACCAGTGAATCCCCAGGGGGCGACGGGGAGACCCAGTACTTC. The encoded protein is CATSESPGGDGETQYF.

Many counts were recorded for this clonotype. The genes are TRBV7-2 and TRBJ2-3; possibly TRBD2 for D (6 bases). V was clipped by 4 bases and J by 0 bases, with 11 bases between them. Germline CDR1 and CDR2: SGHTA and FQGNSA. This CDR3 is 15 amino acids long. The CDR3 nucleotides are TGTGCCAGCAGCTCGACTAGTACTAGCACAGATACGCAGTATTTT. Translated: CASSSTSTSTDTQYF.

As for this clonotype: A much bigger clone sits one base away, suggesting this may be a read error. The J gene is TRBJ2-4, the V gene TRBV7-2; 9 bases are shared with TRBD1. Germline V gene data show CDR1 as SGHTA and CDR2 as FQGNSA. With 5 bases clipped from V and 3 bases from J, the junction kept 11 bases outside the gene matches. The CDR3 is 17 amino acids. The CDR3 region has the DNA TGTGCCAGCAGCCCTACGGGGACAGGGCAGGTCAAAAACATTCAGTACTTC. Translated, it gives CASSPTGTGQVKNIQYF.

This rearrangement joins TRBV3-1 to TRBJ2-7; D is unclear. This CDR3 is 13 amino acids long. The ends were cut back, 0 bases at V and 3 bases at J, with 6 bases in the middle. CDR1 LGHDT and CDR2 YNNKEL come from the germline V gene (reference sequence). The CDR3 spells CASSQDSGYEQYF. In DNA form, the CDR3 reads TGTGCCAGCAGCCAAGATTCCGGCTACGAGCAGTACTTC.

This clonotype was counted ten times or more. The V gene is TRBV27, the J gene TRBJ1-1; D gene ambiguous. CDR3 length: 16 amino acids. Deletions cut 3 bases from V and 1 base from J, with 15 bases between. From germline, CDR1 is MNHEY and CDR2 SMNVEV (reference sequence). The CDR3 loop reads CASSFRPVLTNTEAFF. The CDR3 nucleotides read TGTGCCAGCAGTTTTCGTCCTGTCCTCACGAACACTGAAGCTTTCTTT.